This T cell receptor (beta chain) is drawn from a study of cytomegalovirus exposure and HLA in healthy donors. Study conclusions and caveats: According to the study, roughly 160 TCR beta chains were cytomegalovirus-associated. Within a later analysis, the majority of CMV-associated TCR beta chains appeared HLA-restricted.

As concerns this clone: Its antigen is unknown.

Primers for the PCR totalled 60 Vbeta and 13 Jbeta. As originally analysed: A later analysis tallied about 80 million unique TCR beta chains, about 9.9 million of them shared. Profiling relied on immunoSEQ multiplex PCR, and the TCRdb table lists in-frame clones only, not all of them. V and J calls and clone size follow that table, whereas D and trimming were derived from the DNA. The data hold 150,000 to 200,000 clones, with 81% observed a single time. Looked up from germline, CDR1 is ENHRY and CDR2 is SYGVKD. Unmatched junction bases numbered 3, after V lost 1 base and J lost 3 bases. The CDR3 consists of 15 residues.

The sequence was collected from a man aged 18 to 30 in good health and CMV-seronegative. This chain connects TRBV10-3 to TRBJ2-5, with TRBD2 matching 9 bases. The source material was PBMCs. DNA for the CDR3: TGTGCCATCAGTGAGTGGGTAGCGGGAGAAGAGACCCAGTACTTC. Protein sequence: CAISEWVAGEETQYF.